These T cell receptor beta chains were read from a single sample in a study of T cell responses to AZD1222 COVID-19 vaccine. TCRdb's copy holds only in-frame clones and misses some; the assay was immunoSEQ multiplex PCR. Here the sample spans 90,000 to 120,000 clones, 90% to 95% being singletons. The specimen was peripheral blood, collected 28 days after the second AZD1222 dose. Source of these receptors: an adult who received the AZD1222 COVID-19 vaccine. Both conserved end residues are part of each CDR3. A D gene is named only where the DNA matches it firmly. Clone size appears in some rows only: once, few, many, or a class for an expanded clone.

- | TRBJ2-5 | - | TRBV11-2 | TGTGCCAGCAGCTTAGATTTCAGGACGAAAGAGACCCAGTACTTC | CASSLDFRTKETQYF
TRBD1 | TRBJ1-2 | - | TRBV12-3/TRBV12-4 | TGTGCCAGCTGGACAGGGGGAGTCGATGGCTACACCTTC | CASWTGGVDGYTF
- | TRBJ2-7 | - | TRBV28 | TGTGCCAGCAGTCCGGTCCCTATGGAATACGAGCAGTACTTC | CASSPVPMEYEQYF
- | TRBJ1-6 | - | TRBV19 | TGTGCCACCAATACGGGACAATATAATTCACCCCTCCACTTT | CATNTGQYNSPLHF
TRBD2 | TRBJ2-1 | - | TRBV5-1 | TGCGCCAGCAGCCCTCCCGCGGGACTAGTATACAATGAGCAGTTCTTC | CASSPPAGLVYNEQFF
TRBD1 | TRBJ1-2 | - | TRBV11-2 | TGTGCCAGCAGCTTAGGCAACAGGGGAGGCTACACCTTC | CASSLGNRGGYTF
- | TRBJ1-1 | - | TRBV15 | TGTGCCACCAGCCCTTCTCTTACTGAAGCTTTCTTT | CATSPSLTEAFF
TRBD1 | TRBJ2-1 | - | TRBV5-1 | TGCGCCAGCTCCTCCACCCCACCGGGGGCCGGGACAGGGGGCCTAGAGGAGCAGTTCTTC | CASSSTPPGAGTGGLEEQFF
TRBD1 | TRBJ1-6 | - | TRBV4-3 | TGCGCCAGCAGCCAGCCGGGACAGGGGAATTCACCCCTCCACTTT | CASSQPGQGNSPLHF
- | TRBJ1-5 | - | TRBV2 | TGTGCCAGCAGTTACAGGGACGGGCAGCCCCAGCATTTT | CASSYRDGQPQHF
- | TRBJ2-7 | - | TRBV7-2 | TGTGCCAGCAGCTTGGGGACTTTCTACGAGCAGTACTTC | CASSLGTFYEQYF
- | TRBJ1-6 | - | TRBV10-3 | TGTGCCATCAGTGAGAGTAGCGCTAGCTCCTATAATTCACCCCTCCACTTT | CAISESSASSYNSPLHF
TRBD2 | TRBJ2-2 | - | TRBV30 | TGTGCCTGGAGAGCTAGCGGGGAGAACACCGGGGAGCTGTTTTTT | CAWRASGENTGELFF
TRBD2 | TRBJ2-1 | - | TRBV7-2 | TGTGCCAGCAGCCTCTCCGGGACTAGTTTCATCAATGAGCAGTTCTTC | CASSLSGTSFINEQFF
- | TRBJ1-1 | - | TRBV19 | TGTGCCAGTAGAACCTCCGAGGGCTATGAAGCTTTCTTT | CASRTSEGYEAFF
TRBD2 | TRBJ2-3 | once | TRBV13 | TGTGCCAGCGGGGGTACTAGCGGGAGGAACACAGATACGCAGTATTTT | CASGGTSGRNTDTQYF
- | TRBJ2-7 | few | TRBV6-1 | TGTGCCAGCAGTGCGAATTTCGTAGACCCCAGGAGCTCCTACGAGCAGTACTTC | CASSANFVDPRSSYEQYF
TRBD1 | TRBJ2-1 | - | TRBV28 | TGTGCCAGCAGTTTACGTGGGTACAGGGGGCGTCTCAATGAGCAGTTCTTC | CASSLRGYRGRLNEQFF
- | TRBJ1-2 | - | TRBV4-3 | TGCGCCAGCAGCCAAGATAAAGGGACACTAAACTATGGCTACACCTTC | CASSQDKGTLNYGYTF
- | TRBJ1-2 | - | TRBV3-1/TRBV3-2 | TGTGCCAGTTCTCGGGACAATCAAGGCTATGGCTACACCTTC | CASSRDNQGYGYTF
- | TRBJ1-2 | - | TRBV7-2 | TGTGCCAGCAGCTTGACGGTTCGGGTCGAGATCCGTCAAGGCTATGGCTACACCTTC | CASSLTVRVEIRQGYGYTF
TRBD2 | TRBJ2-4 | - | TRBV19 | TGTGCCAGTATGGGGACTAGCGGGGGGACGCCAAACATTCAGTACTTC | CASMGTSGGTPNIQYF
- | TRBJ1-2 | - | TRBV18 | TGTGCCAGCTCACCACAGGGGGGTGAATTCTATGGCTACACCTTC | CASSPQGGEFYGYTF
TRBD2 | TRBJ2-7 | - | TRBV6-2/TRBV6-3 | TGTGCCAGCAGTGCCAGTGCGGGAGTCTACGAGCAGTACTTC | CASSASAGVYEQYF
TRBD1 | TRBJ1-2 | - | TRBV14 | TGTGCCAGCAGCCGCGAGCTCAGGGGGACTGAGGGCTACACCTTC | CASSRELRGTEGYTF
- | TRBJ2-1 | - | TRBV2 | TGTGCCAGCAGTGAACTATCCGACAATGAGCAGTTCTTC | CASSELSDNEQFF
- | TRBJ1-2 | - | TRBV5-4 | TGTGCCAGCAGCTTTTTAGGGGATGGCTACACCTTC | CASSFLGDGYTF
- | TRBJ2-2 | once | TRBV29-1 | TGCAGCGTTGAACACAAATCCCACACCGGGGAGCTGTTTTTT | CSVEHKSHTGELFF
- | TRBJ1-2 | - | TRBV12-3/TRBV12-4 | TGTGCCAGCAGAATCGGAGGGGGTGGCTACACCTTC | CASRIGGGGYTF
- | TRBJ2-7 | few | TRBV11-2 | TGTGCCAGCAGCTTAAACGTCTACGAGCAGTACTTC | CASSLNVYEQYF
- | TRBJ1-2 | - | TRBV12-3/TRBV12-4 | TGTGCCAGCAGTCGACAGTTGCCCTATGGCTACACCTTC | CASSRQLPYGYTF
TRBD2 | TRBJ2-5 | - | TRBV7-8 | TGTGCCAGCAGTCCCTCGACTAGCGGGAGTGGTAGGGGAGAGACCCAGTACTTC | CASSPSTSGSGRGETQYF
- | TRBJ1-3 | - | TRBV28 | TGTGCCAGCAGTTTCGGCAGGGGATGGAACACCATATATTTT | CASSFGRGWNTIYF
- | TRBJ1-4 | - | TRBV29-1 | TGCAGCGCCGCGCGCCGCTTAGGTGAAAAACTGTTTTTT | CSAARRLGEKLFF
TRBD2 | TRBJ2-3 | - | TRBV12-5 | TGTGCTAGTGGCTTCCCCCCCTTCCGCGGGAGGGCCAACCCAGATACGCAGTATTTT | CASGFPPFRGRANPDTQYF
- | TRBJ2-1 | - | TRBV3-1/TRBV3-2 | TGTGCCAGCGGGGGCGGGATCTCCTACAATGAGCAGTTCTTC | CASGGGISYNEQFF
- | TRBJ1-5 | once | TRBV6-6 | TGTGCCAGCAGAGAGAATAGCAATCAGCCCCAGCATTTT | CASRENSNQPQHF
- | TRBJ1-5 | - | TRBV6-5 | TGTGCCAGCAGTCAGGCAGGGGCCAATCAGCCCCAGCATTTT | CASSQAGANQPQHF
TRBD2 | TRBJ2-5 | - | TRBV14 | TGTGCCAGCAGCCAAGGGTTCCTAGCGGGGGGTCTGACCCAGTACTTC | CASSQGFLAGGLTQYF
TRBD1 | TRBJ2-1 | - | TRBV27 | TGTGCCAGCATTCGGACAGGGGGCAATGAGCAGTTCTTC | CASIRTGGNEQFF
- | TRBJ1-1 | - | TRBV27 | TGTGCCAGCAGGAGGGGAAGTCTGTCCGGTGAAGCTTTCTTT | CASRRGSLSGEAFF
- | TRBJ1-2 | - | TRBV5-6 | TGTGCCAGCAGCTTCCTGAGGGAGGGAACAGCCTATGGCTACACCTTC | CASSFLREGTAYGYTF
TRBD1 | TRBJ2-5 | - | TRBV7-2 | TGTGCCAGCAGCCGGGGACAGGGTTATGAGACCCAGTACTTC | CASSRGQGYETQYF
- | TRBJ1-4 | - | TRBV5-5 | TGTGCCAGCAGCTTAGGTAACAGGGAAGAGGGTGAAAAACTGTTTTTT | CASSLGNREEGEKLFF